This TCR beta chain comes out of a study of blood T cell repertoires in COVID-19. On the study more broadly: PBMCs, B-cell-depleted T cells, or T cells were the source of the cDNA or gDNA that made up the material.

This table comes from immunoSEQ multiplex PCR, and its TCRdb copy is limited to in-frame clones, with some not included. This sample has tens of thousands of clones, with 92% found just once. This receptor was identified in a man aged 45-65 years with active COVID-19. The sample consisted of peripheral blood.

The DNA of the CDR3 is TGTGCCAGCACTCCGGGGTGGGGTGTTATGGCGAACACTGAAGCTTTCTTT. Translation gives CASTPGWGVMANTEAFF. This chain joins TRBV7-2 and TRBJ1-1; the D is unclear. Germline V gene lookup returns CDR1 SGHTA and CDR2 FQGNSA. The germline V and J ends were trimmed by 7 bases and 1 base, with 22 bases remaining between them. The CDR3 runs to 17 residues.